This is a list of T cell receptor beta chains from one sample in a study of OX40 agonist ivuxolimab in advanced cancers. Assay: immunoSEQ multiplex PCR; the TCRdb copy retains only in-frame clones and omits some. This table has about 66,000 clones, about 89% appearing once. Sequences were derived from CD4+ or CD8+ T cells sorted from blood, sampled in a trial of the OX40 agonist ivuxolimab. Receptors originate from an adult with an advanced solid tumor such as melanoma, head and neck, liver or kidney cancer. Both conserved end residues are part of each CDR3. D genes are given only for firm matches. Not all rows give a size; the values are once, few, many and, for expanded clones, a class.

TRBV6-4	TRBD2	TRBJ2-1	.	15	TGTGCCAGCAGTGTCCGCGGGGGGCAGTTGAATGAGCAGTTCTTC	CASSVRGGQLNEQFF
TRBV2	.	TRBJ1-2	.	12	TGTGCCAGCCATAACAGGAAGGATGGCTACACCTTC	CASHNRKDGYTF
TRBV29-1	TRBD1	TRBJ2-7	.	14	TGCAGCGCCGCGGGACAGGGGGTGTCCTACGAGCAGTACTTC	CSAAGQGVSYEQYF
TRBV6-1	.	TRBJ1-2	.	15	TGTGCCAGCAGGTACGCGGGGCCTCCTAACTATGGCTACACCTTC	CASRYAGPPNYGYTF
TRBV29-1	TRBD2	TRBJ2-3	.	15	TGCAGCGTTGAACCCAGGGAGGGTCACACAGATACGCAGTATTTT	CSVEPREGHTDTQYF
TRBV19	.	TRBJ2-1	.	17	TGTGCCAGTAGCCAACCCCCGACAGCGCCCCAGATCAATGAGCAGTTCTTC	CASSQPPTAPQINEQFF
TRBV7-6	TRBD1	TRBJ2-1	once	15	TGTGCCAGCACCCCCCAGGGGGCTGTGAAGAATGAGCAGTTCTTC	CASTPQGAVKNEQFF
TRBV19	TRBD1	TRBJ2-2	.	14	TGTGCCAGTAGTCATACAGGGGTAACCGGGGAGCTGTTTTTT	CASSHTGVTGELFF
TRBV5-1	TRBD1	TRBJ2-7	.	15	TGCGCCAGCAGCAGATTACAGGGGGCATTTGACGAGCAGTACTTC	CASSRLQGAFDEQYF
TRBV4-2	TRBD2	TRBJ2-3	once	18	TGTGCCAGCAGCCAAGAACCAGCGGGAGGCCTTGCCGTAGATACGCAGTATTTT	CASSQEPAGGLAVDTQYF
TRBV7-9	.	TRBJ2-1	.	16	TGTGCCAGCAGCTTAGATGTAATCGTCCAGAACAATGAGCAGTTCTTC	CASSLDVIVQNNEQFF
TRBV5-6	TRBD1	TRBJ1-1	.	14	TGTGCCAGCAGCATCGTGACAGGGACGAATGAAGCTTTCTTT	CASSIVTGTNEAFF
TRBV7-9	TRBD2	TRBJ2-6	once	19	TGTGCCAGCAGCCCTCGCGCGGGGGGCCAAGGCTCTGGGGCCAACGTCCTGACTTTC	CASSPRAGGQGSGANVLTF
TRBV18	.	TRBJ2-5	.	14	TGTGCCAGCTCACCTGCATGGGGGCGTGAGACCCAGTACTTC	CASSPAWGRETQYF
TRBV4-2	TRBD1	TRBJ2-7	.	15	TGTGCCAGCAGCCAAGGACAGGGAATAACCTACGAGCAGTACTTC	CASSQGQGITYEQYF
TRBV27	TRBD1	TRBJ2-7	.	14	TGTGCCAGCAGTTTGGCACAGGGGGCTTACGAGCAGTACTTC	CASSLAQGAYEQYF
TRBV5-5	TRBD1	TRBJ2-2	.	16	TGTGCCAGCAGCTTGGCCGGGACAGGGAACACCGGGGAGCTGTTTTTT	CASSLAGTGNTGELFF
TRBV6-1	.	TRBJ1-2	.	10	TGTGCCAGCAGTGCGGTGGGCTACACCTTC	CASSAVGYTF
TRBV5-1	TRBD1	TRBJ2-1	.	11	TGCGCCAGCAACGGTCCAGGGGGGCAGTTCTTC	CASNGPGGQFF
TRBV5-6	.	TRBJ2-7	.	13	TGTGCCAGCAGCTTGCGGGTTTTCGGCGAGCAGTACTTC	CASSLRVFGEQYF
TRBV7-9	.	TRBJ1-2	once	13	TGTGCCAGCAGCTTGACGGCCTCCTATGGCTACACCTTC	CASSLTASYGYTF
TRBV10-1	.	TRBJ2-1	.	13	TGCGCCAGCAGTGAGTCGATAGGGGATGAGCAGTTCTTC	CASSESIGDEQFF
TRBV7-2	TRBD1	TRBJ1-5	.	16	TGTGCCAGCAGCCAGGGGACAGGGCTGGGCAATCAGCCCCAGCATTTT	CASSQGTGLGNQPQHF
TRBV29-1	.	TRBJ1-3	once	13	TGCAGCGTGATCGACATGTACGGAAACACCATATATTTT	CSVIDMYGNTIYF
TRBV20-1	.	TRBJ2-5	.	11	TGCAGTGCTAGGGCGGAGGAGACCCAGTACTTC	CSARAEETQYF
TRBV5-4	.	TRBJ2-7	.	13	TGTGCCAGCAGTAAAGGGGGGACCTACGAGCAGTACTTC	CASSKGGTYEQYF
TRBV28	.	TRBJ1-1	.	17	TGTGCCAGCAGTCCAGCCGGTTCAGGAATTAAGAACACTGAAGCTTTCTTT	CASSPAGSGIKNTEAFF
TRBV6-4	.	TRBJ2-7	.	13	TGTGCCAGCAGTGGGTTCTTCGGGGACGAGCAGTACTTC	CASSGFFGDEQYF
TRBV19	.	TRBJ2-5	.	14	TGTGCCAGTAGTGGAACCCGTCTACAAGAGACCCAGTACTTC	CASSGTRLQETQYF